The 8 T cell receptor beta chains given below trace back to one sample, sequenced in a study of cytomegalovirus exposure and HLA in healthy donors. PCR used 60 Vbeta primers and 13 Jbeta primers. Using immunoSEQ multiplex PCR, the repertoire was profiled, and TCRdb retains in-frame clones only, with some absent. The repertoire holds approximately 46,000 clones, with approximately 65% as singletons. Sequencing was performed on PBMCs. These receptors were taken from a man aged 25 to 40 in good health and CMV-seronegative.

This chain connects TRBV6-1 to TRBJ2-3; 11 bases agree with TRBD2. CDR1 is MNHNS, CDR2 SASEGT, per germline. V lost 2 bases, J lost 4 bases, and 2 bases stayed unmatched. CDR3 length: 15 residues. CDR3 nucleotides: TGTGCCAGCAGTGAATTAGCGGGAGGGCCAGATACGCAGTATTTT. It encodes CASSELAGGPDTQYF.

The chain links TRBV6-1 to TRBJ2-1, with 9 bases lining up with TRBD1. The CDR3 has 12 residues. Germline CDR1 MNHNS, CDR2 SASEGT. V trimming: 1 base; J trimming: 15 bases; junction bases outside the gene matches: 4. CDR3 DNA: TGTGCCAGCAGTGAAGGGGGGACAGGGTGGTTCTTC. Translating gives CASSEGGTGWFF.

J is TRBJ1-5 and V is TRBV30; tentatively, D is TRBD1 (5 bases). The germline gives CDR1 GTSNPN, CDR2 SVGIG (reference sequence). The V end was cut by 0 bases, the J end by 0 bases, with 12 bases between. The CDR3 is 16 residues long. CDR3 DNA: TGTGCCTGGAGTGTACGAAAAGGGGTTAGCAATCAGCCCCAGCATTTT. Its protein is CAWSVRKGVSNQPQHF. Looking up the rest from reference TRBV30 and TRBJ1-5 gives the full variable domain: SQTIHQWPATLVQPVGSPLSLECTVEGTSNPNLYWYRQAAGRGLQLLFYSVGIGQISSEVPQNLSASRPQDRQFILSSKKLLLSDSGFYLCAWSVRKGVSNQPQHFGDGTRLSIL.

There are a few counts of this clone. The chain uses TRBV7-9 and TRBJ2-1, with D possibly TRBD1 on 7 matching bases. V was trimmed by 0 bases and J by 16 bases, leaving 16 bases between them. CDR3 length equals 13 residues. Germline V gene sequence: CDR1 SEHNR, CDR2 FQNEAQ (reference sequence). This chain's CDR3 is CASSLAIDRAGFF. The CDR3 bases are TGTGCCAGCAGCTTAGCAATTGACAGGGCGGGATTCTTC.

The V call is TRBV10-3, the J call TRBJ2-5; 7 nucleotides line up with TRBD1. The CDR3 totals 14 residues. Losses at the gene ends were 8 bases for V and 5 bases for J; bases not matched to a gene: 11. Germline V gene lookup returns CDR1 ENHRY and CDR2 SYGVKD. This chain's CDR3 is CAIAQDRERETQYF. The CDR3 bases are TGTGCCATCGCACAAGACAGGGAGCGGGAGACCCAGTACTTC.

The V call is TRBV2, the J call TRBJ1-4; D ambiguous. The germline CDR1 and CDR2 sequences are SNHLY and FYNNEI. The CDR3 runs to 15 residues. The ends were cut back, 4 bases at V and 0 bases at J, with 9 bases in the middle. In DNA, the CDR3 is TGTGCCAGCAGTGGGCTCAGCGCAACTAATGAAAAACTGTTTTTT. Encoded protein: CASSGLSATNEKLFF.

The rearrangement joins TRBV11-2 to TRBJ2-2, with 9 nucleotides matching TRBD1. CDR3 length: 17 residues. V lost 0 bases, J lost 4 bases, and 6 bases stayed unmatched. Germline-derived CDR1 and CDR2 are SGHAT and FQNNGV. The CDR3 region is CASSLDIGTGSTGELFF. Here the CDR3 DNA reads TGTGCCAGCAGCTTAGATATCGGGACAGGGTCCACCGGGGAGCTGTTTTTT.

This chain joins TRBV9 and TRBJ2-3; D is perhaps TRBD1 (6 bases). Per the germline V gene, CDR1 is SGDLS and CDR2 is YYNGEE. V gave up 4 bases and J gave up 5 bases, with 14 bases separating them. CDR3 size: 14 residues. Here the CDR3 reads CASSTTQGRDTQYF. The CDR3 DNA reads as TGTGCCAGCAGCACAACGCAGGGGAGAGATACGCAGTATTTT. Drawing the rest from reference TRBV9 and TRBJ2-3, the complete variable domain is DSGVTQTPKHLITATGQRVTLRCSPRSGDLSVYWYQQSLDQGLQFLIQYYNGEERAKGNILERFSAQQFPDLHSELNLSSLELGDSALYFCASSTTQGRDTQYFGPGTRLTVL.